This paragraph covers one TCR beta chain sequence. This sample stems from a study of memory CD4+ T cells and cytomegalovirus serostatus. Study-level background: This sample comes from healthy Belgian adults, fewer than 10 CMV seropositive, some 22 seronegative.

The sort gate was single viable CD3+CD4+CD8-CD45RO+ cells for memory CD4+ T cells. Germline CDR1 is MDHEN and CDR2 is SYDVKM. With 5 bases removed from V and 5 bases from J, the gap between germline ends came to 12 bases. This CDR3 has 14 amino acids. The table came from immunoSEQ multiplex PCR; TCRdb's copy has only in-frame clones and leaves some out. The sample lists roughly 84,000 clones, 65% to 85% occurring once. The chain employs TRBV28 and TRBJ1-4; D call uncertain. Sequences were obtained from memory CD4+ T cells from blood. This clonotype was sampled from an adult in good health and CMV-seronegative. CDR3 nucleotides: TGTGCCAGCAGTGTCCCCAGGAGGAATGAAAAACTGTTTTTT. It yields the protein CASSVPRRNEKLFF.